This T cell receptor (beta chain) derives from a study of blood T cell repertoires in COVID-19. Study in general: The samples span acute and convalescent COVID-19 from the United States, Italy and Spain. PBMCs, B-cell-depleted T cells, or T cells provided the cDNA or gDNA that made up the material.

The germline CDR1 and CDR2 sequences are LNHDA and SQIVND (reference sequence). This CDR3 contains 14 residues. V was cut by 7 bases and J by 0 bases, with 12 bases left in between. In the authors' workflow: Reference gene primer amplification yielded estimated nucleated cell counts. Method: immunoSEQ multiplex PCR; TCRdb's copy keeps in-frame clones and lacks some. That table supplies the V and J calls and clone size; D and trimming were determined from the DNA. The sample consists of 100,000 to 120,000 clones, more than 65% of them appearing once. The sequence came from a woman older than 75 with acute or convalescent COVID-19. Sequenced: peripheral blood. The rearrangement joins TRBV19 to TRBJ1-2, with D perhaps TRBD1 (6 bases). The CDR3 nucleotides are TGTGCCAGTACTACAGGGAAAGCTAACTATGGCTACACCTTC. As protein: CASTTGKANYGYTF.